The TCR beta chain under discussion was sequenced for a study of cytomegalovirus exposure and HLA in healthy donors. Whole-study results and caveats: With high specificity and sensitivity, the classifier reportedly diagnosed cytomegalovirus status.

Germline CDR1 SGHVS, CDR2 FNYEAQ. The length of the CDR3 is 14 residues. V shed 5 bases and J shed 5 bases, with 13 bases lying between them. Comments on this clone: What it binds is not known.

Healthy bone marrow donors formed the donor group. Both 60 Vbeta primers and 13 Jbeta primers went into the PCR. Per the study methods: Later work found approximately 87 million unique TCR beta chains, with 9.5 million to 14 million shared. TCRdb's copy holds only in-frame clones and misses some; the assay was immunoSEQ multiplex PCR. V, J and clone size reflect that table, while D and trimming were determined from the DNA. The sample lists tens of thousands of clones, 84% occurring once. The source material was PBMCs. The chain carries TRBV7-6 and TRBJ1-5; D remains ambiguous. The origin of this receptor is a young man in good health and CMV-seronegative. This CDR3 reads CASSPRTGYQPQHF. The CDR3 nucleotides are TGTGCCAGCAGCCCCCGGACGGGGTATCAGCCCCAGCATTTT.